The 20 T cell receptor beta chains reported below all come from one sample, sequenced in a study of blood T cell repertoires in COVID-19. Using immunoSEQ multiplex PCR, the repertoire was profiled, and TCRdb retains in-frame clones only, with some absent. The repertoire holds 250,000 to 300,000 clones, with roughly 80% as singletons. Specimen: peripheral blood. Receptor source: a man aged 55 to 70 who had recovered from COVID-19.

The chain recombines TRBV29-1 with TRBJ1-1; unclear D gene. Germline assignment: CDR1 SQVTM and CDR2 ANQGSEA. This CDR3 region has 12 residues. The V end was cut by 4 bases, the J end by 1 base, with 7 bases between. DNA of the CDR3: TGCAGCGTTGGGTCCAGGAACACTGAAGCTTTCTTT. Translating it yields CSVGSRNTEAFF.

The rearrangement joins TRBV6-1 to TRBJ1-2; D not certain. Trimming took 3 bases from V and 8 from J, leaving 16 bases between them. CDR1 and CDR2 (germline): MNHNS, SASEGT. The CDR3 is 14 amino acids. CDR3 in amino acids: CASSDGVGRGGYTF. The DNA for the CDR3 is TGTGCCAGCAGTGATGGTGTGGGCCGCGGGGGCTACACCTTC.

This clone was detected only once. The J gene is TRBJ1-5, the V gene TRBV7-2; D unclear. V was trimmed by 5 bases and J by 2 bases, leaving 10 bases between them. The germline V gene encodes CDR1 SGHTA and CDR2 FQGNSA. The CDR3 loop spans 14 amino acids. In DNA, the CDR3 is TGTGCCAGCAGCAACTTTTTGGGCAATCAGCCCCAGCATTTT. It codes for CASSNFLGNQPQHF.

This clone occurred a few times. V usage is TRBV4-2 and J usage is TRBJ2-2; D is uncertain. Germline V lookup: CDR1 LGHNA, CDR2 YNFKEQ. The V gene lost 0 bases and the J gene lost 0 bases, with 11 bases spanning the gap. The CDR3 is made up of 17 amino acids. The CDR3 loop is CASSQEVGLSNTGELFF. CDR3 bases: TGTGCCAGCAGCCAAGAGGTGGGCCTCTCGAACACCGGGGAGCTGTTTTTT.

The CDR3, as DNA: TGTGCCAGCAGTCCGGGGGGGGGAACCTACAATGAGCAGTTCTTC. This codes for CASSPGGGTYNEQFF. The chain uses TRBV28 and TRBJ2-1, with 8 bases identical to TRBD2. Trimming removed 5 bases from V and 2 bases from J; junction bases left unmatched: 5. The CDR3 spans 15 residues. Looked up from germline, CDR1 is MDHEN and CDR2 is SYDVKM.

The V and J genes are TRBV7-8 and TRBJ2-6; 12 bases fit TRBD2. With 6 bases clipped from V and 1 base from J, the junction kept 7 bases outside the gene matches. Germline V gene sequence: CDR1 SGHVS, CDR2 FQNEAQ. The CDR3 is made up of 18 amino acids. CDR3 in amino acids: CASRLAGGVISGANVLTF. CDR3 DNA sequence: TGTGCCAGCAGGCTAGCGGGGGGGGTCATTTCTGGGGCCAACGTCCTGACTTTC.

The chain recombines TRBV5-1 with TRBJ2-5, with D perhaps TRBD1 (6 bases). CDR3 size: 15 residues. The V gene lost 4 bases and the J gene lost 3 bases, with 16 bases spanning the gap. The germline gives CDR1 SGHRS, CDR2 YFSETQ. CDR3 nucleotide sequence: TGCGCCAGCAGCCTGAACAGGGAATCGAAAGAGACCCAGTACTTC. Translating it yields CASSLNRESKETQYF.

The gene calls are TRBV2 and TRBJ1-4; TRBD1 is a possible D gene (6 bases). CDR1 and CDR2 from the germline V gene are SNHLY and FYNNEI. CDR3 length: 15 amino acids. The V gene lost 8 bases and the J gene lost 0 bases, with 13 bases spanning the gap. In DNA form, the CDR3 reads TGTGCCAGCGCCCGACAGGCCACAACTAATGAAAAACTGTTTTTT. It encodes CASARQATTNEKLFF.

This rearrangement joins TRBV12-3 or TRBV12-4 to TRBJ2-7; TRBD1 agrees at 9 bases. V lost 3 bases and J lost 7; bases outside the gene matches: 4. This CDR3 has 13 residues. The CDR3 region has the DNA TGTGCCAGCAGTTTTTTGGACAGGGGTGAGCAGTACTTC. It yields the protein CASSFLDRGEQYF.

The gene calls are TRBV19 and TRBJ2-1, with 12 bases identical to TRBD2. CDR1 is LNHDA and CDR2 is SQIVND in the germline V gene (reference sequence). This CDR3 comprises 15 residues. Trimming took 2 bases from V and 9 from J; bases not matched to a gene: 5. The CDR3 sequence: CASSILAGGPGEQFF. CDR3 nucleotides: TGTGCCAGTAGTATACTAGCGGGAGGGCCAGGTGAGCAGTTCTTC.

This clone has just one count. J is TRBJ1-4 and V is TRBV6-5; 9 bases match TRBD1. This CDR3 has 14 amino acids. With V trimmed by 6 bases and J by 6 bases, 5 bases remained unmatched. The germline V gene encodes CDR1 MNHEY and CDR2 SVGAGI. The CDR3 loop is CASSVGTGYEKLFF. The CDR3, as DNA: TGTGCCAGCAGCGTCGGGACAGGGTATGAAAAACTGTTTTTT.

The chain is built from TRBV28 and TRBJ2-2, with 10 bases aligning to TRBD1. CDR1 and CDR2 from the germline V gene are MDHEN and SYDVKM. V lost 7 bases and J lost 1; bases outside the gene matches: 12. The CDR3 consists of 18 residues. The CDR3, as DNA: TGTGCCAGCAATGCTCTAGGGACAGGGGTTAGGAACACCGGGGAGCTGTTTTTT. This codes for CASNALGTGVRNTGELFF.

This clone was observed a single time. The CDR3: CASSGRDRDRDTQYF. The CDR3 DNA is TGTGCCAGCAGTGGACGGGACAGGGATCGTGATACGCAGTATTTT. The chain is built from TRBV2 and TRBJ2-3; 9 bases map to TRBD1. Trimming took 4 bases from V and 6 from J; bases not matched to a gene: 8. The CDR3 runs to 15 residues. Germline-derived CDR1 and CDR2 are SNHLY and FYNNEI. The full variable domain, its missing parts supplied by reference TRBV2 and TRBJ2-3, is EPEVTQTPSHQVTQMGQEVILRCVPISNHLYFYWYRQILGQKVEFLVSFYNNEISEKSEIFDDQFSVERPDGSNFTLKIRSTKLEDSAMYFCASSGRDRDRDTQYFGPGTRLTVL.

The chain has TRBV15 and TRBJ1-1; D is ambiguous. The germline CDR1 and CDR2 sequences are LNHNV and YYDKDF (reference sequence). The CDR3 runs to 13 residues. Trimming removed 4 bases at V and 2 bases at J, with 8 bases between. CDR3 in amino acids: CATSTGVNTEAFF. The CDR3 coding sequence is TGTGCCACCAGCACCGGGGTAAACACTGAAGCTTTCTTT.

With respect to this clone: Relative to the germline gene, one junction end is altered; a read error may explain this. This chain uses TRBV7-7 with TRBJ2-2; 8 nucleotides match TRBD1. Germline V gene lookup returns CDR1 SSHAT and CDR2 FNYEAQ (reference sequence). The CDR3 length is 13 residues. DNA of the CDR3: TGTGCTAGCAGCCCGGACAGGGCCGGGGAGCTGTTTTTT. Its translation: CASSPDRAGELFF.

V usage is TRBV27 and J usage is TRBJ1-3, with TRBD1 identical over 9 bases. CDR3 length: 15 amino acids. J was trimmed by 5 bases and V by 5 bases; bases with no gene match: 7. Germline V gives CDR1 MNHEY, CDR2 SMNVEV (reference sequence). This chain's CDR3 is CASSPADRGRNTIYF. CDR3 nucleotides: TGTGCCAGCAGTCCCGCGGACAGGGGTAGAAACACCATATATTTT.

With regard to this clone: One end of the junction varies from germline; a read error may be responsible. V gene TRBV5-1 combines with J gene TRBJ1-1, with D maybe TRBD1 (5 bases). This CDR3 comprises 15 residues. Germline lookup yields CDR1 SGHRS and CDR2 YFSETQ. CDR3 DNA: TGCGCCAGCAGCGACCCCGGCAGGGTGAAGACTGAAGCTTTCTTT. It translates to CASSDPGRVKTEAFF.

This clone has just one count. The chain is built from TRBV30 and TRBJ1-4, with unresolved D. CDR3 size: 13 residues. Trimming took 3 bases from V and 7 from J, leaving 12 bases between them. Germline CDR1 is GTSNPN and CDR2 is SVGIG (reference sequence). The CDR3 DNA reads TGTGCCTGGAGGAGGTCCGCGGGTGAAAAACTGTTTTTT. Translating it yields CAWRRSAGEKLFF. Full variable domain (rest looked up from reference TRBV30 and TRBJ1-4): SQTIHQWPATLVQPVGSPLSLECTVEGTSNPNLYWYRQAAGRGLQLLFYSVGIGQISSEVPQNLSASRPQDRQFILSSKKLLLSDSGFYLCAWRRSAGEKLFFGSGTQLSVL.

The CDR3 bases are TGTGCCAGCAGTTCCTCATCGGAGCGCTCGGAGTTCTTC. This encodes CASSSSSERSEFF. The V and J genes are TRBV27 and TRBJ2-1; D call uncertain. Germline V CDR1 and CDR2: MNHEY, SMNVEV (reference sequence). The CDR3 is 13 residues long. Trimming took off 4 bases at V and 14 bases at J, with 18 bases between the two ends.

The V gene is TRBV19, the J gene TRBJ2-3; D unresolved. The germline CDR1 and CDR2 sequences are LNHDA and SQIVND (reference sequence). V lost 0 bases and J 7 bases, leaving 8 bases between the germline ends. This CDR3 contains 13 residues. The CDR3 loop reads CASSIDGAYTQYF. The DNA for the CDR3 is TGTGCCAGTAGTATAGATGGAGCCTATACGCAGTATTTT.